Below, 19 T cell receptor beta chains from the same sample are listed, as sequenced in a study of blood T cells in healthy people across ages. A second PCR of about 7 to 11 cycles used a sample-barcoded 5' primer and a J-beta primer mix. TCRdb recomputed calls from the 5' RACE reads with MiXCR, one row per CDR3 protein. The sample consists of 750,000 to 1,000,000 distinct CDR3 sequences, about 28% of them appearing once. This same sample was also taken into another study, of T cells of mothers and their children.

Sequences were obtained from blood. Source of these receptors: a woman aged 40 to 49 in good health.

The chain carries TRBV6-1 and TRBJ2-3; 8 nucleotides match TRBD1. The CDR3 contains 14 residues. The germline V gene encodes CDR1 MNHNS and CDR2 SASEGT. Trimming cost V 1 base and J 5 bases; bases outside gene matches: 2. CDR3 in DNA: TGTGCCAGCAGTGAAGGGACAGGGTTAGATACGCAGTATTTT. It is translated as CASSEGTGLDTQYF.

This clonotype was seen a handful of times. The V call is TRBV20-1, the J call TRBJ1-1; weak D call: TRBD1 (5 bases). CDR1 DFQATT and CDR2 SNEGSKA come from the germline V gene (reference sequence). The CDR3 runs 13 residues. V was trimmed by 6 bases and J by 6 bases, leaving 17 bases between them. The CDR3, as DNA: TGCAGTGCCGCCCAGGGCAGGGCTCCTGAAGCTTTCTTT. It encodes CSAAQGRAPEAFF.

The table lists this clonotype with a few counts. The chain joins TRBV5-1 to TRBJ1-6; the match to TRBD1 covers 8 bases. This CDR3 has 15 residues. V shed 4 bases, J shed 6 bases, and the junction held 6 bases outside the gene matches. Germline assignment: CDR1 SGHRS and CDR2 YFSETQ. CDR3 nucleotides: TGCGCCAGCAGCGGACAGGGCCGGTTTAATTCACCCCTCCACTTT. Translating it yields CASSGQGRFNSPLHF.

The rearrangement uses TRBV11-2 and TRBJ2-3; the match to TRBD2 covers 15 bases. This CDR3 region has 16 residues. Germline V gives CDR1 SGHAT, CDR2 FQNNGV. The V segment lost 4 bases and the J segment 3 bases; nucleotides outside the gene matches: 2. CDR3: CASSWTSGGATDTQYF. The CDR3 bases are TGTGCCAGCAGCTGGACTAGCGGGGGGGCAACAGATACGCAGTATTTT.

The genes are TRBV29-1 and TRBJ2-1; D gene ambiguous. The CDR3 is 11 residues long. Germline CDR1 and CDR2: SQVTM and ANQGSEA. CDR3 coding DNA: TGCAAGGTGGGCTCGTACAATGAGCAGTTCTTC. As protein: CKVGSYNEQFF.

V is TRBV5-1 and J is TRBJ2-1; D is uncertain. V was clipped by 0 bases and J by 0 bases, with 13 bases between them. The germline gives CDR1 SGHRS, CDR2 YFSETQ. The CDR3 is made up of 17 amino acids. CDR3 sequence reads: CASSLASRVSSYNEQFF. The CDR3 DNA follows: TGCGCCAGCAGCTTGGCCAGTAGGGTTAGCTCCTACAATGAGCAGTTCTTC.

The chain carries TRBV5-1 and TRBJ2-3, with 14 bases fitting TRBD2. V dropped 6 bases and J dropped 9; count of bases not matched to a gene: 9. This CDR3 comprises 15 residues. Germline V gene lookup returns CDR1 SGHRS and CDR2 YFSETQ. CDR3 sequence reads: CASTSTSGGADTQYF. In nucleotides, the CDR3 is TGCGCCAGCACATCGACTAGCGGGGGGGCCGACACGCAGTATTTT.

CDR3 nucleotides: TGTGCCATCAAATCGGGACAACTATCTACAGATACGCAGTATTTT. It is translated as CAIKSGQLSTDTQYF. The gene calls are TRBV10-3 and TRBJ2-3, with a weak D call TRBD1 (6 bases). V lost 7 bases, J lost 3 bases, and 17 bases lay in between. The CDR3 has 15 amino acids. Looked up from germline, CDR1 is ENHRY and CDR2 is SYGVKD.

The chain is built from TRBV7-9 and TRBJ1-2, with 10 bases aligning to TRBD1. This CDR3 comprises 16 residues. The V gene end was trimmed by 3 bases and the J gene end by 5 bases; junction bases not matched to a gene: 9. Germline V gene sequence: CDR1 SEHNR, CDR2 FQNEAQ (reference sequence). In DNA form, the CDR3 reads TGTGCCAGCAGCTTCACCGGGACAGGGGATGAGTATGGCTACACCTTC. Translating gives CASSFTGTGDEYGYTF.

As for this clonotype: An end of the junction differs from the germline gene, which may be a read error. V is TRBV7-2 and J is TRBJ2-1; D perhaps matches TRBD2 (7 bases). Per the germline V gene, CDR1 is SGHTA and CDR2 is FQGNSA. The CDR3 extends over 16 amino acids. The CDR3 DNA reads as TGTGCCAGCGAACCCTTCCGGGGGGCCTCCCACAATGAGCAGTTCTTC. Translated, it gives CASEPFRGASHNEQFF.

This clonotype was counted between two and nine times. The CDR3 nucleotides read TGCGCCAGCAGCCTACAGGGACAGGGGAGCAATTCACCCCTCCACTTT. Translated, it gives CASSLQGQGSNSPLHF. This chain uses TRBV5-1 with TRBJ1-6; 10 bases match TRBD1. The CDR3 contains 16 residues. Germline trimming cut 4 bases from V and 7 bases from J; bases unmatched to any gene: 8. From germline, CDR1 is SGHRS and CDR2 YFSETQ.

This clonotype was seen many times. The rearrangement uses TRBV20-1 and TRBJ1-2; D gene ambiguous. The germline gives CDR1 DFQATT, CDR2 SNEGSKA (reference sequence). This CDR3 has 14 amino acids. Between the trimmed V and J ends, which lost 1 base and 1 base, there was a span of 10 bases. CDR3 in amino acids: CSARASGINYGYTF. In DNA, the CDR3 is TGCAGTGCTAGAGCAAGCGGGATTAACTATGGCTACACCTTC.

This clonotype was detected a few times. The rearrangement links TRBV18 to TRBJ2-7, with D unclear. The CDR3 covers 15 residues. The V end was cut by 8 bases, the J end by 3 bases, with 20 bases between. The germline V gene has CDR1 KGHSH and CDR2 LQKENI. The CDR3 loop reads CASPLHEGSFYEQYF. Written as DNA, the CDR3 is TGTGCCAGCCCACTTCACGAAGGCAGTTTCTACGAGCAGTACTTC.

A word on this clonotype: This could be a read error, since a much larger clone is one nucleotide away. V is TRBV7-2 and J is TRBJ2-1, with 7 bases lining up with TRBD1. The J call may be in error: the DNA end matches TRBJ2-7 better. This CDR3 is built from 13 residues. Per germline, CDR1 SGHTA and CDR2 FQGNSA. CDR3 coding DNA: TGTGCCAGCAGAAGGACAGGCTACAATGAGCAGTACTTC. Translated: CASRRTGYNEQYF.

As concerns this clonotype: Possible read error: a much larger clone is one base away. The CDR3 DNA follows: TGCGCCAGCAGCCCCCGGACATCGGCCTACAATGAGCAGTACTTC. Protein: CASSPRTSAYNEQYF. The V call is TRBV4-1, the J call TRBJ2-5, with D perhaps TRBD1 (5 bases). The CDR3 has 15 amino acids. Germline V lookup: CDR1 MGHRA, CDR2 YSYEKL. V lost 4 bases, J lost 11 bases, and 23 bases lay in between.

This clonotype was recorded a few times. The V gene is TRBV7-9, the J gene TRBJ1-4, with D unclear. V was trimmed by 5 bases and J by 4 bases, leaving 14 bases between them. The germline CDR1 and CDR2 sequences are SEHNR and FQNEAQ (reference sequence). The length of the CDR3 is 15 residues. DNA for the CDR3: TGTGCCAGCAGCCGATCGGTCGGGCTTAATGAAAAACTGTTTTTT. This gives the protein CASSRSVGLNEKLFF.

With respect to this clonotype: A read error may explain this, as a much larger clone is one base away. This chain uses TRBV7-3 with TRBJ2-1, with TRBD2 matching 9 bases. TRBJ2-7 matches the DNA end more closely, so the J call is doubtful. Germline V gene lookup returns CDR1 SGHTA and CDR2 FQGTGA. The CDR3 covers 16 residues. The CDR3 sequence: CASSLGGGGLYNEQYF. CDR3 DNA sequence: TGTGCCAGCAGCTTAGGCGGGGGGGGATTATACAATGAGCAGTACTTC.

This clonotype was counted only a few times. This chain connects TRBV5-1 to TRBJ1-1, with D possibly being TRBD1 (6 bases). Trimming pared 1 base from V and 1 base from J, leaving 11 bases between. This CDR3 has 15 amino acids. Germline-derived CDR1 and CDR2 are SGHRS and YFSETQ. Here the CDR3 DNA reads TGCGCCAGCAGCTTGCCTGGACAGCCGAACACTGAAGCTTTCTTT. Translating it yields CASSLPGQPNTEAFF.

This clonotype was detected only a few times. The junction shows a germline mismatch at one end, possibly a read error. The V call is TRBV24-1, the J call TRBJ2-5; 9 bases match TRBD1. Germline CDR1 is KGHDR and CDR2 is SFDVKD. The CDR3 spans 17 residues. This chain's CDR3 is CAASDPRLGQGTETQYF. The CDR3, as DNA: TGTGCCGCCAGTGATCCTCGACTCGGACAGGGGACAGAGACCCAGTACTTC.